A single sample is the source of the 25 T cell receptor beta chains below, sequenced in a study of graft-versus-host responses after intestinal transplantation. Sequenced by immunoSEQ multiplex PCR; TCRdb stores in-frame clones only, minus some. The repertoire holds approximately 97,000 clones, less than 95% seen once, with around 0.07% in the top ten. No cognate antigen is known for these TCRs. The sample was unstimulated CD8+ T cells sorted from spleen or lymph node cells, taken before transplant. The source is a human donor who was the organ donor for an intestinal transplant.

The chain recombines TRBV4-1 with TRBJ2-2, with TRBD2 matching 10 bases. Trimming took 1 base from V and 3 from J; bases not matched to a gene: 11. The V gene's germline CDR1 is MGHRA and CDR2 YSYEKL. The CDR3 loop spans 19 amino acids. This CDR3 is CASSQVWMGLAGDTGELFF. CDR3 DNA sequence: TGCGCCAGCAGCCAAGTTTGGATGGGGCTAGCGGGAGACACCGGGGAGCTGTTTTTT.

The V call is TRBV5-5, the J call TRBJ1-2, with 12 bases lining up with TRBD1. In germline, CDR1 is SGHKS, CDR2 YYEKEE (reference sequence). The CDR3 contains 16 residues. With 5 bases clipped from V and 8 bases from J, the junction kept 13 bases outside the gene matches. The DNA for the CDR3 is TGTGCCAGCAGAAAAGGAGCGGGACAGGGGGCGAACGGCTACACCTTC. Its translation: CASRKGAGQGANGYTF.

Only a few counts were recorded for this clone. This chain links TRBV4-1 with TRBJ2-7, with D maybe TRBD2 (6 bases). Germline assignment: CDR1 MGHRA and CDR2 YSYEKL. Trimming cost V 9 bases and J 3 bases, with 12 bases left between them. The CDR3 sequence is 12 residues long. The CDR3 DNA is TGCGCCAGTGGCGGGGACCGCTACGAGCAGTACTTC. Its protein is CASGGDRYEQYF.

The chain employs TRBV15 and TRBJ2-3; 7 bases match TRBD1. Trimming cost V 3 bases and J 1 base; bases outside gene matches: 4. In germline, CDR1 is LNHNV, CDR2 YYDKDF (reference sequence). The CDR3 extends over 15 amino acids. CDR3 amino acids: CATSSQTGRTDTQYF. The CDR3 DNA is TGTGCCACCAGCAGCCAGACAGGGCGCACAGATACGCAGTATTTT.

This chain connects TRBV9 to TRBJ2-7, with D unresolved. This CDR3 comprises 14 residues. Germline-derived CDR1 and CDR2 are SGDLS and YYNGEE. With 3 bases removed from V and 1 base from J, the gap between germline ends came to 11 bases. Here the CDR3 reads CASSERLNSYEQYF. Written as DNA, the CDR3 is TGTGCCAGCAGCGAGAGACTCAATTCCTACGAGCAGTACTTC.

The DNA for the CDR3 is TGTGCCAGCAGCCTCCGACTTTACCAAGAGACCCAGTACTTC. It yields the protein CASSLRLYQETQYF. J is TRBJ2-5 and V is TRBV12-1; TRBD2, as called in the table, went unchecked against the DNA. TRBV12-1 is a known pseudogene. This CDR3 region has 14 residues.

This chain joins TRBV2 and TRBJ2-3; a weak D match, TRBD1 (5 bases). The CDR3 extends over 12 amino acids. The V end was cut by 6 bases, the J end by 11 bases, with 15 bases between. Germline CDR1 reads SNHLY; CDR2 reads FYNNEI. The CDR3 spells CASRPARVWQYF. The CDR3 bases are TGTGCCAGCAGGCCCGCCAGGGTTTGGCAGTATTTT. Combining the CDR3 with reference TRBV2 and TRBJ2-3 gives the whole variable domain EPEVTQTPSHQVTQMGQEVILRCVPISNHLYFYWYRQILGQKVEFLVSFYNNEISEKSEIFDDQFSVERPDGSNFTLKIRSTKLEDSAMYFCASRPARVWQYFGPGTRLTVL.

This chain joins TRBV7-3 and TRBJ2-3, with a tentative D call TRBD2 (7 bases). The CDR3 loop spans 14 amino acids. The germline V gene has CDR1 SGHTA and CDR2 FQGTGA. Between the trimmed V and J ends, which lost 5 bases and 6 bases, there was a span of 15 bases. Here the CDR3 reads CASSPWGGADTQYF. CDR3 sequence (DNA): TGTGCCAGCAGCCCCTGGGGGGGGGCGGATACGCAGTATTTT.

This clone was found once. The chain links TRBV9 to TRBJ2-1; 8 bases map to TRBD2. The germline CDR1 and CDR2 sequences are SGDLS and YYNGEE. The V gene end was trimmed by 0 bases and the J gene end by 4 bases; junction bases not matched to a gene: 3. The CDR3 is 15 residues long. This chain's CDR3 is CASSVVASGYNEQFF. The CDR3 region has the DNA TGTGCCAGCAGCGTAGTGGCTAGCGGGTACAATGAGCAGTTCTTC. The entire variable domain, with the rest obtained from reference TRBV9 and TRBJ2-1, is as follows: DSGVTQTPKHLITATGQRVTLRCSPRSGDLSVYWYQQSLDQGLQFLIQYYNGEERAKGNILERFSAQQFPDLHSELNLSSLELGDSALYFCASSVVASGYNEQFFGPGTRLTVL.

The chain couples TRBV28 to TRBJ1-2; TRBD1 is a possible D gene (6 bases). V dropped 3 bases and J dropped 4 bases, with 15 bases sitting between them. Germline-derived CDR1 and CDR2 are MDHEN and SYDVKM. This CDR3 has 15 residues. The DNA for the CDR3 is TGTGCCAGCAGTTTTCAGGGGCGGACTGCCTATGGCTACACCTTC. Amino acids: CASSFQGRTAYGYTF.

The J gene is TRBJ2-7, the V gene TRBV18; TRBD2 matches at 10 bases. The CDR3 is 15 residues long. The germline V gene has CDR1 KGHSH and CDR2 LQKENI. V shed 3 bases and J 6 bases; nucleotides not matched to a gene: 8. For the CDR3, the DNA is TGTGCCAGCTCACCGACTCTAGCGGGAGTGCGCGAGCAGTACTTC. Protein product: CASSPTLAGVREQYF.

This chain connects TRBV28 to TRBJ1-3; D is undetermined. The germline V gene has CDR1 MDHEN and CDR2 SYDVKM. V dropped 6 bases and J dropped 0 bases, with 12 bases sitting between them. This CDR3 region has 15 residues. CDR3 sequence (DNA): TGTGCCAGCAGACTAGTACAGCTCTCTGGAAACACCATATATTTT. Its protein is CASRLVQLSGNTIYF.

The chain employs TRBV6-5 and TRBJ1-1; 10 bases are a match to TRBD1. The V segment lost 5 bases and the J segment 1 base; nucleotides outside the gene matches: 1. The CDR3 loop spans 14 amino acids. Germline loops: CDR1 MNHEY, CDR2 SVGAGI. DNA of the CDR3: TGTGCCAGCAGTGGACAGGGGGAGAACACTGAAGCTTTCTTT. Translation: CASSGQGENTEAFF.

The chain uses TRBV7-9 and TRBJ2-3; 13 bases fit TRBD2. CDR1 and CDR2 (germline): SEHNR, FQNEAQ (reference sequence). J lost 2 bases, V lost 4 bases, and 6 bases had no gene match. This CDR3 contains 17 residues. The CDR3 reads CASSSRTSGGLTDTQYF. CDR3 in DNA: TGTGCCAGCAGCTCGCGGACTAGCGGGGGCCTCACAGATACGCAGTATTTT.

The V call is TRBV7-9, the J call TRBJ2-2, with TRBD2 matching 14 bases. This CDR3 spans 16 amino acids. CDR1 is SEHNR and CDR2 is FQNEAQ in the germline V gene (reference sequence). The junction had 5 bases not matched to a gene; V was cut back by 5 bases and J by 6 bases. In nucleotides, the CDR3 is TGTGCCAGCAGCACACCGGGACTAGCGGGAGCCGGGGAGCTGTTTTTT. Translated: CASSTPGLAGAGELFF.

The chain couples TRBV19 to TRBJ1-2; 11 nucleotides match TRBD1. Germline CDR1 and CDR2: LNHDA and SQIVND (reference sequence). The J segment lost 3 bases and the V segment lost 3 bases, leaving 0 bases of the junction unmatched. CDR3 length equals 14 residues. The CDR3 coding sequence is TGTGCCAGTAGTATGGGACAGGGGGACTATGGCTACACCTTC. Its translation: CASSMGQGDYGYTF. The full variable domain, its missing parts supplied by reference TRBV19 and TRBJ1-2, is DGGITQSPKYLFRKEGQNVTLSCEQNLNHDAMYWYRQDPGQGLRLIYYSQIVNDFQKGDIAEGYSVSREKKESFPLTVTSAQKNPTAFYLCASSMGQGDYGYTFGSGTRLTVV.

The rearrangement uses TRBV28 and TRBJ2-7, with TRBD2 matching 8 bases. The trim removed 2 bases at V and 2 bases at J, leaving 2 bases unmatched. Germline V gene sequence: CDR1 MDHEN, CDR2 SYDVKM. CDR3 length: 14 amino acids. The CDR3 spells CASSLTSGTYEQYF. DNA of the CDR3: TGTGCCAGCAGTTTAACTAGCGGCACCTACGAGCAGTACTTC.

The chain couples TRBV28 to TRBJ1-3; 8 bases agree with TRBD1. The germline V gene encodes CDR1 MDHEN and CDR2 SYDVKM. V lost 5 bases to trimming and J lost 9 bases; unmatched junction nucleotides: 6. This CDR3 contains 13 residues. The CDR3 DNA reads as TGTGCCAGCAGTCCCTGGACAGGGACCACCATATATTTT. The encoded protein is CASSPWTGTTIYF.

The J gene is TRBJ2-1, the V gene TRBV5-1; TRBD2 matches 7 bases. Trimming at V came to 4 bases and at J to 2 bases, leaving 6 bases not matched to a gene. From germline, CDR1 is SGHRS and CDR2 YFSETQ. The CDR3 spans 15 residues. The CDR3 reads CASSRSSGPYNEQFF. In DNA, the CDR3 is TGCGCCAGCAGCAGATCTAGCGGTCCCTACAATGAGCAGTTCTTC.

J is TRBJ2-2 and V is TRBV25-1; D uncertain. Trimming cost V 6 bases and J 2 bases, with 7 bases left between them. Germline lookup yields CDR1 MGHDK and CDR2 SYGVNS. The CDR3 length is 13 residues. DNA of the CDR3: TGTGCCAGCAGAGCAGGAAACACCGGGGAGCTGTTTTTT. This gives the protein CASRAGNTGELFF.

This clone was observed once. The CDR3 spells CASSPSTGNTIYF. CDR3 DNA: TGTGCCAGCTCACCATCTACGGGAAACACCATATATTTT. The V and J genes are TRBV18 and TRBJ1-3; D uncertain. The germline CDR1 and CDR2 sequences are KGHSH and LQKENI. V was pared by 2 bases and J by 4 bases, with 6 bases between. CDR3 length equals 13 residues.

V is TRBV5-1 and J is TRBJ2-3; a weak D match, TRBD1 (5 bases). CDR3 length: 13 amino acids. Germline CDR1 and CDR2: SGHRS and YFSETQ. With 2 bases removed from V and 3 bases from J, the gap between germline ends came to 7 bases. The CDR3 coding sequence is TGCGCCAGCAGCTTACAGGTAACAGATACGCAGTATTTT. Protein: CASSLQVTDTQYF.

This clone was seen just once. One end of the junction does not line up with germline, which may come from a read error. This chain joins TRBV5-1 and TRBJ2-1; TRBD2 agrees at 7 bases. CDR1 is SGHRS, CDR2 YFSETQ, per germline. The CDR3 extends over 17 amino acids. This CDR3 is CASRFHRGSTFFNEQFF. For the CDR3, the DNA is TGCGCCAGCCGCTTTCATCGCGGGAGTACTTTTTTCAATGAGCAGTTCTTC.

The CDR3 coding sequence is TGTGCCAGCAGTGAGTTGGTTGTCGGCAGGGGGAGAGGGTGGGACACTTCTGAAGCTTTCTTT. It yields the protein CASSELVVGRGRGWDTSEAFF. The chain has TRBV2 and TRBJ1-1; TRBD1 matches 7 bases. Trimming removed 3 bases from V and 6 bases from J; junction bases left unmatched: 28. Germline assignment: CDR1 SNHLY and CDR2 FYNNEI. CDR3 length: 21 amino acids.

The gene calls are TRBV7-8 and TRBJ2-7, with TRBD1 identical over 10 bases. V was pared by 0 bases and J by 0 bases, with 2 bases of the junction left unmatched. CDR1 is SGHVS and CDR2 is FQNEAQ in the germline V gene. The CDR3 consists of 16 residues. CDR3 amino acids: CASSLAGQGYSYEQYF. CDR3 DNA: TGTGCCAGCAGCTTAGCGGGACAGGGGTACTCCTACGAGCAGTACTTC.